Following are 2 T cell receptor beta chains from one sample sequenced in a study of blood T cell repertoires in COVID-19. Profiling relied on immunoSEQ multiplex PCR, and the TCRdb table lists in-frame clones only, not all of them. The sample yields 35,000 to 45,000 clones, around 80% seen once. The material sequenced was peripheral blood. The receptors derive from a man aged 55 to 70 with active COVID-19.

This clone appeared a few times. V is TRBV7-2 and J is TRBJ1-1; TRBD1 is a possible D gene (6 bases). The CDR3 consists of 13 residues. CDR1 is SGHTA, CDR2 FQGNSA, per germline. V lost 4 bases, J lost 7 bases, and 13 bases lay in between. CDR3 DNA: TGTGCCAGCAGCTCTCAGGGGCCCCTTGAAGCTTTCTTT. Encoded protein: CASSSQGPLEAFF.

The chain is built from TRBV9 and TRBJ1-5; 8 nucleotides match TRBD1. From germline, CDR1 is SGDLS and CDR2 YYNGEE. V shed 0 bases, J shed 3 bases, and the junction held 2 bases outside the gene matches. This CDR3 is built from 15 residues. The CDR3 loop is CASSVGTGYNQPQHF. The DNA for the CDR3 is TGTGCCAGCAGCGTAGGGACAGGGTACAATCAGCCCCAGCATTTT.